The TCR beta chain under discussion was sequenced for a study of blood T cell repertoires in COVID-19 (dated by TCRdb to 2020 to 2021). Regarding the study in general: Samples covering the acute and convalescent phases of COVID-19 were provided by collaborators in the United States, Italy and Spain. Where available, HLA class I and class II types were taken from metadata supplied by the sample provider and were not determined by assay-based typing. The prospective study material was composed of cDNA or gDNA derived from T cells, B-cell-depleted T cells, or PBMCs. A freely available public database, intended as a resource for researchers studying the immune response to SARS-CoV-2, is where the repertoires were released. Nearly every sample came with metadata listing a de-identified subject ID, COVID-19 status, age in years and sex. The samples were drawn from the first 160 participants of the ongoing ImmuneRACE study and from 1,254 subjects provided by 6 global collaborators. Subjects who had been exposed to COVID-19, were actively infected with it, or had recovered from it provided the deeply sampled blood TCRbeta repertoires that made up the dataset. Here is what the overall study found, with its caveats: Clinical and demographic metadata were provided uncurated, with the amount varying by source and participant.

Remarks on this clone: The antigen it recognizes is unknown. No much larger clone is present one base from it, and per-base qualities are unavailable.

Taken from cysteine to phenylalanine, the CDR3 has 16 residues. CDR3 DNA is the only sequence kept; it has 48 bases, read in frame from the first base. In the germline V gene, CDR1 corresponds to KGHSH and CDR2 to LQKENI. V ends up 2 bases short and J 2 bases short, with an unmatched junction base count of 6. TCRbeta CDR3 regions were amplified from genomic DNA by means of the immunoSEQ Assay, a bias-controlled multiplex PCR. For the original study's pipeline: Within the assay, amplification of reference gene primers was used to estimate how many nucleated cells each sample contained. To quantify the absolute abundance of each unique TCRbeta CDR3 rearrangement, sequence reads were collapsed and filtered. For each sample, productive Simpson clonality was calculated as the square root of Simpson's diversity index across productive rearrangements. The immuneACCESS repertoire file appears here via TCRdb, limited to in-frame rearrangements. These files lack a portion of the clones; in checked studies, under half of the deficit traces to unresolved V genes, and the cause of the others is not known. V, J and clone size are those of that table, while D and trimming were read from the DNA. For this sample the table gives under 250,000 clones, of which 89% were detected only once. In total, the top ten clones hold less than 7.5% of the sample.

A second Seattle source provided samples from volunteer blood donors who had recovered from COVID-19. The collaborating institutions used their own protocols to collect whole blood in K2EDTA tubes. Collaborator samples were shipped for TCRbeta analysis as frozen whole blood, isolated PBMCs, or DNA extracted from either sample type. Material: peripheral blood. The chain joins TRBV18 to TRBJ1-2, with TRBD1 matching 9 junction bases. The TCR comes from a man aged 55 to 70 who had recovered from COVID-19. The CDR3 corresponds to CASSPSGTGKNYGYTF. The nucleotide sequence is TGTGCCAGCTCACCATCCGGGACAGGGAAAAACTATGGCTACACCTTC.